This TCR beta chain stems from a study of blood T cell repertoires in COVID-19 (dated by TCRdb to the early 2020s). Context from the whole study: Samples covering the acute and convalescent phases of COVID-19 were provided by collaborators in the United States, Italy and Spain. A freely available public database, intended as a resource for researchers studying the immune response to SARS-CoV-2, is where the repertoires were released. Where available, HLA class I and class II types were obtained from metadata supplied by the sample provider rather than from assay-based typing. The dataset comprised deeply sampled blood TCRbeta repertoires from subjects exposed to, actively infected with, or recovered from COVID-19. A de-identified subject ID, COVID-19 status, age in years and sex were almost always included in the sample metadata. The samples were drawn from the first 160 participants of the ongoing ImmuneRACE study and from roughly 1,300 subjects provided by 6 global collaborators. The prospective study material was composed of cDNA or gDNA derived from T cells, B-cell-depleted T cells, or PBMCs. Summary of the overall study and its limitations: Clinical and demographic metadata were provided uncurated, with the amount varying by source and participant.

Remarks on this clone: The specificity of this receptor is unknown. The sample holds no much larger clone one base away, and base qualities are not on file.

The immunoSEQ Assay, a bias-controlled multiplex PCR, was used to amplify TCRbeta CDR3 regions from genomic DNA. As for how the authors treated the data: Nucleated cell counts per sample were estimated from amplification of reference gene primers within the assay. To quantify the absolute abundance of each unique TCRbeta CDR3 rearrangement, sequence reads were collapsed and filtered. For each sample, productive Simpson clonality was calculated as the square root of Simpson's diversity index across productive rearrangements. The clones in this table, taken by TCRdb from immuneACCESS, are in-frame only. Not every clone is retained; where verified, under half of the shortfall comes from an unresolved V gene, and the cause of the rest is unknown. V, J and clone size reflect that table, while D and trimming were determined from the DNA. The sample data list some 200,000 clones, and around four fifths of these were observed just once. The ten biggest clones cover 15% to 20% of the sample.

The cysteine opens and the phenylalanine closes a CDR3 of 16 amino acids. Only the CDR3 DNA stays, 48 bases, in frame from base 1. The germline V gene supplies CDR1 MNHEY and CDR2 SVGAGI. V loses 4 bases at its end and J loses 0 bases; junction bases beyond the gene matches: 9. Collaborating institutions collected whole blood in K2EDTA tubes following their own protocols. For TCRbeta analysis, collaborators shipped samples as frozen whole blood, isolated PBMCs, or DNA extracted from either of those sample types. The sample consisted of peripheral blood. Recombination joined TRBV6-5 with TRBJ2-7; 7 of the junction bases match TRBD1. This clonotype was obtained from an elderly woman with active or convalescent COVID-19. CDR3 region: CASSWKGQPLSYEQYF. The DNA reads TGTGCCAGCAGTTGGAAGGGACAGCCGCTCTCCTACGAGCAGTACTTC.